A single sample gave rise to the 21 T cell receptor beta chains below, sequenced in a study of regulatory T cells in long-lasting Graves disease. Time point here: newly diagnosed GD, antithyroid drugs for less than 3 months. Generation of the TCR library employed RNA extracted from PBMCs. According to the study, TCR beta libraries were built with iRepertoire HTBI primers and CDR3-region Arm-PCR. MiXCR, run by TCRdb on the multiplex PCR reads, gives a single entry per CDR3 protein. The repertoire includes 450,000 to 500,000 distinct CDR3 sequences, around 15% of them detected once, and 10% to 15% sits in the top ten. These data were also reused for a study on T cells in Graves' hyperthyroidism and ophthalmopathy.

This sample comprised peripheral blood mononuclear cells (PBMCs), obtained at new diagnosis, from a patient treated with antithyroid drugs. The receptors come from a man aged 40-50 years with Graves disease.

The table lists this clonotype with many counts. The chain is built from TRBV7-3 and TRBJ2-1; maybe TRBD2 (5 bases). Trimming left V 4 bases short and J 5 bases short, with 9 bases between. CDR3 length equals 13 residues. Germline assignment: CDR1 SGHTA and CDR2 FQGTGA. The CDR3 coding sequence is TGTGCCAGCAGCTACGACTACGACAATGAGCAGTTCTTC. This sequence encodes CASSYDYDNEQFF.

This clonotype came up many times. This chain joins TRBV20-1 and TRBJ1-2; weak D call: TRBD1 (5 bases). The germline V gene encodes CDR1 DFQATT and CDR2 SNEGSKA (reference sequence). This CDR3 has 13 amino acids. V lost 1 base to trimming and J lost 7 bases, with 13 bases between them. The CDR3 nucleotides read TGCAGTGCTAGAGGGCAGGGAATCTCTGGCTACACCTTC. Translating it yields CSARGQGISGYTF.

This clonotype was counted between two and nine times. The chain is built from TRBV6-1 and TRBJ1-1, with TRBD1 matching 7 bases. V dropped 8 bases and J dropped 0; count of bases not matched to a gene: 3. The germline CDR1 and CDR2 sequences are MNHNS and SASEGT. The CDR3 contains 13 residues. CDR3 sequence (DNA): TGTGCCAGCGGGGACAGACTGAACACTGAAGCTTTCTTT. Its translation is CASGDRLNTEAFF.

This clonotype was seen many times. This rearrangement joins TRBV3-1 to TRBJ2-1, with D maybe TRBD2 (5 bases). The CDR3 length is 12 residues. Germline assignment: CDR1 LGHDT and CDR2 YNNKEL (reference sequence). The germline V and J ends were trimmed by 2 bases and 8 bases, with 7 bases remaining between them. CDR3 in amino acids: CASSQIGDEQFF. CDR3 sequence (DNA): TGTGCCAGCAGCCAAATCGGGGATGAGCAGTTCTTC.

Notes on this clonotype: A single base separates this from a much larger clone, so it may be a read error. CDR3 protein: CASNRSLNTEAFF. The CDR3, as DNA: TGTGCCAGCAATCGCAGCCTGAACACTGAAGCTTTCTTT. This chain links TRBV6-2 or TRBV6-3 with TRBJ1-1; D uncertain. There are 13 residues in the CDR3. Germline CDR1 reads MNHEY; CDR2 reads SVGEGT. V was clipped by 7 bases and J by 0 bases, with 9 bases between them.

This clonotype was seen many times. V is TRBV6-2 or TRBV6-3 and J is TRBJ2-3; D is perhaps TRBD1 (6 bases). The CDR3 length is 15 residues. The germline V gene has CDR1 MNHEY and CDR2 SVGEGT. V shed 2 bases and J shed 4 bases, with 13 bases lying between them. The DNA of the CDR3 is TGTGCCAGCAGTTACAGTCTAGGGGGAGCAGATACGCAGTATTTT. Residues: CASSYSLGGADTQYF.

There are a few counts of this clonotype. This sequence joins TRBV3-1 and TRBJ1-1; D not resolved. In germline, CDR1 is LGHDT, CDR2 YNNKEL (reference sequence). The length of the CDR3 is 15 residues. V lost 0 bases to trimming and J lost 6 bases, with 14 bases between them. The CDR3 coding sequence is TGTGCCAGCAGCCAAGATCGGTTGGAGCACGCTGAAGCTTTCTTT. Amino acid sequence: CASSQDRLEHAEAFF.

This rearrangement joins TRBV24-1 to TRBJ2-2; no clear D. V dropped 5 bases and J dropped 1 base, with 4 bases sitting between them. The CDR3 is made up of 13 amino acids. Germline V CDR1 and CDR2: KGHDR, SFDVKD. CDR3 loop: CATSGVNTGELFF. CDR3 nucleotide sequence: TGTGCCACCAGTGGGGTGAACACCGGGGAGCTGTTTTTT.

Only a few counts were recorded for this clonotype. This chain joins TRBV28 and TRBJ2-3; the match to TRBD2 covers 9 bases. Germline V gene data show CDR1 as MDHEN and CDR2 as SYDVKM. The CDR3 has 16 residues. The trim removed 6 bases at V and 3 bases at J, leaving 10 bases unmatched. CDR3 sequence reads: CASSLVAGGGTDTQYF. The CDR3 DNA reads TGTGCCAGCAGCTTGGTTGCGGGAGGGGGTACAGATACGCAGTATTTT.

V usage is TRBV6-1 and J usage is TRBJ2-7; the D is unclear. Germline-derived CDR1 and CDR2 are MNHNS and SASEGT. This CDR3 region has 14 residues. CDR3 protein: CASSEVLGRSPSVV. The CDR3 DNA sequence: TGTGCCAGCAGTGAAGTCTTGGGCCGGTCCCCCTCAGTTGTT.

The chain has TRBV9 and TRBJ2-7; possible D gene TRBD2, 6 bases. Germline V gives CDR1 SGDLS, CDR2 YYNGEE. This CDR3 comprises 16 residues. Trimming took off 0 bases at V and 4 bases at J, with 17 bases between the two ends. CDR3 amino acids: CASSVDGGRSAYEQYF. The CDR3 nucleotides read TGTGCCAGCAGCGTAGATGGGGGGAGGTCCGCGTACGAGCAGTACTTC.

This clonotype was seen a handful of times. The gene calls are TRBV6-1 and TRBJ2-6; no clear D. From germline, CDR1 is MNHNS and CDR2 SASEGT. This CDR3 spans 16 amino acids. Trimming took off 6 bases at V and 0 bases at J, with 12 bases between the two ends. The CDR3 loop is CASRDGSASGANVLTF. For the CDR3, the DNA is TGTGCCAGCAGGGACGGCAGTGCCTCTGGGGCCAACGTCCTGACTTTC.

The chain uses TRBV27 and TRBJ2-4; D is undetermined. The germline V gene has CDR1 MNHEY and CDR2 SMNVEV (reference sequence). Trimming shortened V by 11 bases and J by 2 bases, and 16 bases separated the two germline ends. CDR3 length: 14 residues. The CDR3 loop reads CAHDGVLPKNIQYF. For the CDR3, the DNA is TGTGCCCACGACGGAGTTTTACCCAAAAACATTCAGTACTTC.

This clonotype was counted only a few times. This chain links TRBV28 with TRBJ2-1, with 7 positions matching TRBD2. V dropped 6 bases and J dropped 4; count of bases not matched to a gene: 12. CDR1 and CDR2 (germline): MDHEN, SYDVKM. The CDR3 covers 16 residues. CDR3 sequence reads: CASSEGGPSWYNEQFF. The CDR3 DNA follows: TGTGCCAGCAGCGAGGGAGGGCCCTCGTGGTACAATGAGCAGTTCTTC.

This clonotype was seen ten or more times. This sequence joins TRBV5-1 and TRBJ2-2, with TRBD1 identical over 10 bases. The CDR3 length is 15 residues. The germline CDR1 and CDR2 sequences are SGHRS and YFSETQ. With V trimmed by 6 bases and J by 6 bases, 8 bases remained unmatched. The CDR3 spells CASTPRGQGPGELFF. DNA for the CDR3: TGCGCCAGCACCCCGCGGGGACAGGGGCCCGGGGAGCTGTTTTTT.

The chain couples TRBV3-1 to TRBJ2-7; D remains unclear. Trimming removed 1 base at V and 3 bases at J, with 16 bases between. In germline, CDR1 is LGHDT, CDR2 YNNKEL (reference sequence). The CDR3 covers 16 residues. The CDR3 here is CASSQARTMNHYEQYF. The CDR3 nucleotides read TGTGCCAGCAGCCAAGCGAGAACTATGAATCACTACGAGCAGTACTTC.

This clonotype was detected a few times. CDR3 protein: CASSPLGRGREAFF. CDR3 nucleotide sequence: TGTGCCAGCAGCCCACTGGGGAGGGGGCGTGAAGCTTTCTTT. This sequence joins TRBV11-2 and TRBJ1-1; TRBD1 matches 7 bases. This CDR3 contains 14 residues. Germline CDR1 reads SGHAT; CDR2 reads FQNNGV. V lost 5 bases and J lost 7; bases outside the gene matches: 10.

Here the CDR3 reads CASSSGTGDGYTF. CDR3 nucleotide sequence: TGCGCCAGCAGCTCCGGGACAGGGGATGGCTACACCTTC. The chain carries TRBV5-1 and TRBJ1-2; 10 nucleotides match TRBD1. The germline gives CDR1 SGHRS, CDR2 YFSETQ. With V trimmed by 3 bases and J by 6 bases, 2 bases remained unmatched. The CDR3 is made up of 13 amino acids.

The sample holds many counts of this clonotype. This CDR3 is CAWSVGTANTGELFF. CDR3 nucleotides: TGTGCCTGGAGTGTTGGGACAGCGAACACCGGGGAGCTGTTTTTT. This sequence joins TRBV30 and TRBJ2-2; 7 positions match TRBD1. The CDR3 consists of 15 residues. V lost 0 bases to trimming and J lost 0 bases; unmatched junction nucleotides: 1. Germline assignment: CDR1 GTSNPN and CDR2 SVGIG (reference sequence). Full variable domain (missing parts from reference TRBV30 and TRBJ2-2): SQTIHQWPATLVQPVGSPLSLECTVEGTSNPNLYWYRQAAGRGLQLLFYSVGIGQISSEVPQNLSASRPQDRQFILSSKKLLLSDSGFYLCAWSVGTANTGELFFGEGSRLTVL.

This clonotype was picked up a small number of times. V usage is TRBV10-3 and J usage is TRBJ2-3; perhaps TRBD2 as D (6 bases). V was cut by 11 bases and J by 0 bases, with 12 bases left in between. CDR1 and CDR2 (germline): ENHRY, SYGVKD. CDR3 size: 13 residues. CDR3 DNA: TGTGCCGTAACCGGGACTAGCACAGATACGCAGTATTTT. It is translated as CAVTGTSTDTQYF.

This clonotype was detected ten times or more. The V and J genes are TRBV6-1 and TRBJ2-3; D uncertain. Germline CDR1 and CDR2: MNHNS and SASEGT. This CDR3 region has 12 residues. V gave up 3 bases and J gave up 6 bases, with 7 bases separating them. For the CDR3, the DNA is TGTGCCAGCAGTGATCTAGGGGATACGCAGTATTTT. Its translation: CASSDLGDTQYF.